The rows below give T cell receptor beta chains drawn from one sample of a study of T cells after yellow fever vaccination. TCRdb re-derived calls from the 5' RACE reads in MiXCR, one entry per CDR3 protein. The table shows 200,000 to 250,000 distinct CDR3 sequences, with under 3.5% occurring only once. The sample consisted of CD4+ T cells sorted from PBMCs, taken 10 days after the yellow fever booster vaccination. Receptors originate from a man in his late teens or twenties who received the YFV17D yellow fever vaccine. Each CDR3 is given with its conserved first and last residue. The D gene is left open where the match is weak. A clone size is listed for some rows: how often the clone was seen (once, few, many), or a class if it is expanded.

v_gene	j_gene	d_gene	abundance	CDR3aa	CDR3nt
TRBV5-1	TRBJ2-7	-	many	CASSTGRDPTYEQYF	TGCGCCAGTTCCACTGGCAGGGACCCCACCTACGAGCAGTACTTC
TRBV6-5	TRBJ2-3	-	-	CASSYSGTSRDTQYF	TGTGCCAGCAGTTACTCGGGGACTTCCCGGGATACGCAGTATTTT
TRBV20-1	TRBJ2-2	TRBD2	-	CSARDPERGNTGELFF	TGCAGTGCTAGAGATCCTGAGCGGGGCAACACCGGGGAGCTGTTTTTT
TRBV5-4	TRBJ2-7	-	many	CASSPGTLYPYEQYF	TGTGCCAGCAGCCCGGGGACTCTTTATCCCTACGAGCAGTACTTC
TRBV5-1	TRBJ2-3	-	many	CASSLGGPTDTQYF	TGTGCCAGCAGCTTGGGGGGCCCCACAGATACGCAGTATTTT
TRBV12-3/TRBV12-4	TRBJ2-7	-	many	CASMGSTSSYEQYF	TGTGCCAGCATGGGATCGACATCCTCCTACGAGCAGTACTTC
TRBV11-2	TRBJ2-1	TRBD2	few	CASTPGTSAFF	TGTGCCAGCACCCCTGGGACTAGCGCGTTCTTC
TRBV19	TRBJ1-1	-	-	CASSMWAPGRDTEAFF	TGTGCCAGTAGTATGTGGGCACCAGGGAGGGACACTGAAGCTTTCTTT
TRBV20-1	TRBJ1-5	-	few	CSVLGGRGGNQPQHF	TGCAGCGTCCTGGGGGGGCGAGGGGGCAATCAGCCCCAGCATTTT
TRBV6-5	TRBJ1-4	-	few	CASSPSGPSALPTEKLFF	TGTGCCAGCAGCCCTTCAGGTCCCTCAGCTCTGCCTACTGAAAAACTGTTTTTT
TRBV7-9	TRBJ1-1	-	-	CASSPKIRVGTEAFF	TGTGCCAGCAGCCCAAAAATCCGAGTAGGCACTGAAGCTTTCTTT
TRBV28	TRBJ2-3	-	-	CASSVGTSGADTQYF	TGTGCCAGCAGCGTCGGGACCTCGGGCGCAGATACGCAGTATTTT
TRBV7-2	TRBJ2-3	-	few	CATTTTDTQYF	TGTGCCACCACGACCACAGATACGCAGTATTTT
TRBV9	TRBJ2-3	TRBD2	many	CASSFSGGATDTQYF	TGTGCCAGCAGCTTTAGCGGGGGGGCCACAGATACGCAGTATTTT
TRBV12-3/TRBV12-4	TRBJ1-2	-	many	CASRPIGNGYTF	TGTGCCAGCAGGCCGATAGGGAATGGCTACACCTTC
TRBV15	TRBJ2-2	-	many	CATSRGPDTGELFF	TGTGCCACCAGCCGGGGCCCAGACACCGGGGAGCTGTTTTTT
TRBV30	TRBJ1-2	TRBD1	few	CAWSIGQGDYGYTF	TGTGCCTGGAGTATAGGACAGGGAGACTATGGCTACACCTTC
TRBV20-1	TRBJ2-5	-	-	CSAKLEREYWETQYF	TGCAGTGCTAAATTAGAGAGGGAATACTGGGAGACCCAGTACTTC
TRBV12-3/TRBV12-4	TRBJ2-7	-	few	CASGYGGEQYF	TGTGCCAGCGGGTATGGAGGCGAGCAGTACTTC
TRBV7-2	TRBJ2-3	-	-	CASMRDRTADTQYF	TGTGCCAGTATGCGGGACCGTACGGCGGATACGCAGTATTTT
TRBV12-3/TRBV12-4	TRBJ2-2	TRBD1	many	CASSRQTGTGELFF	TGTGCCAGCAGTCGCCAGACAGGGACCGGGGAGCTGTTTTTT
TRBV10-3	TRBJ2-3	-	-	CAISDWASTDTQYF	TGTGCCATCAGTGACTGGGCTAGCACAGATACGCAGTATTTT
TRBV12-3/TRBV12-4	TRBJ2-7	-	many	CASSRRGGNSGEQYF	TGTGCCAGCAGTCGGAGAGGGGGGAATTCAGGCGAGCAGTACTTC
TRBV7-9	TRBJ2-5	-	many	CASSPREYQETQYF	TGTGCCAGCAGCCCCCGGGAGTACCAAGAGACCCAGTACTTC
TRBV4-3	TRBJ1-1	-	-	CASSLWAVNTEAFF	TGCGCCAGCAGCCTATGGGCGGTGAACACTGAAGCTTTCTTT
TRBV20-1	TRBJ1-5	-	many	CSAKQDGNQPQHF	TGCAGTGCTAAACAGGACGGGAATCAGCCCCAGCATTTT
TRBV5-1	TRBJ1-5	-	many	CASSLASGDQPQHF	TGCGCCAGCAGCTTGGCGTCAGGGGATCAGCCCCAGCATTTT
TRBV28	TRBJ1-3	-	many	CASSSGPLGNTIYF	TGTGCCAGCAGCTCGGGTCCCCTCGGAAACACCATATATTTT